The 9 T cell receptor beta chains below were found in one sample sequenced in a study of shared clonotypes between healthy human individuals. Repertoires were generated with immunoSEQ multiplex PCR, while TCRdb's copy carries only in-frame clones and drops some. In the table there are about 2.4 million clones, under 95% of which are singletons. The sample consisted of naive CD4+ T cells from PBMCs. The subset here: CD45RA+ positively selected. The source of these receptors is a young man in good health. Some clones in this sample may be carry-over from other donors' samples.

The V gene is TRBV9, the J gene TRBJ1-2; D is unresolved. The V end lost 0 bases, the J end lost 5 bases, and 11 bases lay between the germline ends. Per the germline V gene, CDR1 is SGDLS and CDR2 is YYNGEE. CDR3 length: 14 residues. In nucleotides, the CDR3 is TGTGCCAGCAGCGTAGAATCTAAGCAATATGGCTACACCTTC. This sequence encodes CASSVESKQYGYTF.

The rearrangement links TRBV28 to TRBJ2-1; D remains unclear. The CDR3 is made up of 12 amino acids. V lost 3 bases and J lost 8, with 8 bases in between. Germline values: CDR1 MDHEN, CDR2 SYDVKM. CDR3 in amino acids: CASSLLRDEQFF. The DNA for the CDR3 is TGTGCCAGCAGTTTGTTGCGCGATGAGCAGTTCTTC. The full variable domain, in which reference TRBV28 and TRBJ2-1 provide the parts outside the CDR3, is DVKVTQSSRYLVKRTGEKVFLECVQDMDHENMFWYRQDPGLGLRLIYFSYDVKMKEKGDIPEGYSVSREKKERFSLILESASTNQTSMYLCASSLLRDEQFFGPGTRLTVL.

This chain connects TRBV2 to TRBJ1-4; D is unresolved. V shed 7 bases and J shed 6 bases, with 12 bases lying between them. This CDR3 contains 13 residues. The V gene's germline CDR1 is SNHLY and CDR2 FYNNEI. The chain's CDR3 is CASNLVPYEKLFF. The CDR3 DNA follows: TGTGCCAGCAATCTAGTCCCATATGAAAAACTGTTTTTT. Full variable domain (missing parts from reference TRBV2 and TRBJ1-4): EPEVTQTPSHQVTQMGQEVILRCVPISNHLYFYWYRQILGQKVEFLVSFYNNEISEKSEIFDDQFSVERPDGSNFTLKIRSTKLEDSAMYFCASNLVPYEKLFFGSGTQLSVL.

The V gene is TRBV4-2, the J gene TRBJ2-1, with 10 bases fitting TRBD2. The CDR3 runs to 17 residues. Germline V lookup: CDR1 LGHNA, CDR2 YNFKEQ. The V and J ends lost 4 bases and 8 bases, in that order; junction bases with no gene match: 14. Here the CDR3 DNA reads TGTGCCAGCAGCCTGCAAAAACCGGGACTAGCGCCCGATGAGCAGTTCTTC. Translated, it gives CASSLQKPGLAPDEQFF.

The gene calls are TRBV7-2 and TRBJ2-2; D might be TRBD2 (7 bases). V lost 8 bases and J 5 bases, leaving 24 bases between the germline ends. CDR3 length equals 17 residues. CDR1 is SGHTA, CDR2 FQGNSA, per germline. CDR3 residues: CASARGGVNRRTGELFF. In DNA form, the CDR3 reads TGTGCCAGCGCCAGAGGGGGGGTGAATCGTCGGACCGGGGAGCTGTTTTTT.

This chain links TRBV11-2 with TRBJ2-3, with D possibly being TRBD1 (5 bases). The CDR3 runs 16 residues. CDR1 and CDR2 from the germline V gene are SGHAT and FQNNGV. Trimming pared 2 bases from V and 2 bases from J, leaving 14 bases between. The CDR3 nucleotides read TGTGCCAGCAGCTTACCTGGGGCCCGGAACACAGATACGCAGTATTTT. It codes for CASSLPGARNTDTQYF.

This chain uses TRBV5-1 with TRBJ2-7, with D possibly being TRBD2 (6 bases). The CDR3 length is 17 residues. CDR1 and CDR2 from the germline V gene are SGHRS and YFSETQ. V lost 2 bases to trimming and J lost 0 bases, with 18 bases between them. CDR3 loop: CASSLLAAGLSSYEQYF. In nucleotides, the CDR3 is TGCGCCAGCAGCTTACTAGCCGCGGGGTTGAGCTCCTACGAGCAGTACTTC.

The rearrangement uses TRBV5-4 and TRBJ1-6, with D perhaps TRBD1 (5 bases). The CDR3 extends over 15 amino acids. Germline V gene data show CDR1 as SGHNT and CDR2 as YYREEE (reference sequence). Trimming shortened V by 2 bases and J by 7 bases, and 13 bases separated the two germline ends. The CDR3: CASSLTGTRNSPLHF. The CDR3 bases are TGTGCCAGCAGCTTAACCGGGACGAGGAATTCACCCCTCCACTTT.

The chain employs TRBV6-5 and TRBJ1-1; 8 positions agree with TRBD1. The CDR3 sequence is 14 residues long. Per the germline V gene, CDR1 is MNHEY and CDR2 is SVGAGI. Trimming took 6 bases from V and 4 from J; bases not matched to a gene: 7. CDR3 loop: CASSRRTGGTEAFF. CDR3 DNA sequence: TGTGCCAGCAGCCGGAGAACAGGGGGCACTGAAGCTTTCTTT.